What follows are 11 T cell receptor beta chains derived from one specimen sequenced in a study of blood T cell repertoires in COVID-19. Repertoires were generated with immunoSEQ multiplex PCR, while TCRdb's copy carries only in-frame clones and drops some. The repertoire holds some 210,000 clones, with almost 85% as singletons. Sequences were obtained from peripheral blood. These receptors all come from a woman between 40 and 50 years old with acute or convalescent COVID-19.

In regard to this clone: In the same sample, other DNA sequences code for this CDR3. The chain employs TRBV2 and TRBJ2-2; D call uncertain. Germline values: CDR1 SNHLY, CDR2 FYNNEI. The CDR3 is made up of 13 amino acids. The ends were cut back, 3 bases at V and 4 bases at J, with 6 bases in the middle. CDR3 DNA sequence: TGTGCCAGCAGTGAGCAGGCCACCGGGGAGCTGTTTTTT. Translated, it gives CASSEQATGELFF. The full variable domain, completed using reference TRBV2 and TRBJ2-2, is EPEVTQTPSHQVTQMGQEVILRCVPISNHLYFYWYRQILGQKVEFLVSFYNNEISEKSEIFDDQFSVERPDGSNFTLKIRSTKLEDSAMYFCASSEQATGELFFGEGSRLTVL.

V usage is TRBV3-1 (or the pseudogene TRBV3-2) and J usage is TRBJ2-1, with 7 bases fitting TRBD2. Per the germline V gene, CDR1 is LGHDT and CDR2 is YNNKEL (reference sequence). The CDR3 has 13 amino acids. The V gene end was trimmed by 5 bases and the J gene end by 10 bases; junction bases not matched to a gene: 8. Here the CDR3 DNA reads TGTGCCAGCAGCACCCCGCTAGCGGTAGAGCAGTTCTTC. Protein product: CASSTPLAVEQFF.

This chain uses TRBV29-1 with TRBJ1-1, with TRBD1 as a possible D gene (6 bases). The V and J ends lost 4 bases and 1 base respectively, with 7 bases between them. CDR1 is SQVTM and CDR2 is ANQGSEA in the germline V gene. The CDR3 has 12 amino acids. CDR3 protein: CSVADRNTEAFF. CDR3 bases: TGCAGCGTTGCGGACAGGAACACTGAAGCTTTCTTT.

The J gene is TRBJ2-3, the V gene TRBV7-2, with 12 bases fitting TRBD2. Germline-derived CDR1 and CDR2 are SGHTA and FQGNSA. V dropped 3 bases and J dropped 6; count of bases not matched to a gene: 7. The CDR3 extends over 16 amino acids. CDR3 coding DNA: TGTGCCAGCAGCTTGGAGGGCGGACTAGCGGGGGATACGCAGTATTTT. Residues: CASSLEGGLAGDTQYF.

The chain carries TRBV11-3 and TRBJ2-2; 7 bases are shared with TRBD1. The CDR3 is made up of 16 amino acids. Germline CDR1 reads SGHNT; CDR2 reads YENEEA. V trimming: 1 base; J trimming: 6 bases; junction bases outside the gene matches: 8. The CDR3 nucleotides are TGTGCCAGCAGCTTAGGATTGGCAGGGGGAGCCGGGGAGCTGTTTTTT. Translating gives CASSLGLAGGAGELFF.

The chain couples TRBV30 to TRBJ1-2, with D possibly matching TRBD1 (6 bases). V was clipped by 5 bases and J by 8 bases, with 21 bases between them. In germline, CDR1 is GTSNPN, CDR2 SVGIG (reference sequence). This CDR3 is 14 amino acids long. The DNA for the CDR3 is TGTGCCTGGGGGACAAGGGGCGCCCCGATAGGCTACACCTTC. It codes for CAWGTRGAPIGYTF.

V usage is TRBV18 and J usage is TRBJ2-7, with a tentative D call TRBD2 (6 bases). The germline gives CDR1 KGHSH, CDR2 LQKENI. V lost 3 bases and J 1 base, leaving 10 bases between the germline ends. CDR3 size: 14 residues. CDR3 residues: CASSPRDGSYEQYF. In nucleotides, the CDR3 is TGTGCCAGCTCACCGCGGGACGGTTCCTACGAGCAGTACTTC.

The chain uses TRBV12-3 or TRBV12-4 and TRBJ1-2; TRBD1 is a possible D gene (5 bases). V lost 5 bases to trimming and J lost 6 bases, with 13 bases between them. The CDR3 spans 13 residues. The CDR3 loop is CASSPKGLNGYTF. The DNA of the CDR3 is TGTGCCAGCAGTCCGAAGGGGCTAAATGGCTACACCTTC.

This chain joins TRBV7-8 and TRBJ2-7, with 9 bases fitting TRBD2. CDR3 length: 15 residues. The junction had 8 bases not matched to a gene; V was cut back by 5 bases and J by 3 bases. Germline V CDR1 and CDR2: SGHVS, FQNEAQ. CDR3 coding DNA: TGTGCCAGCAGCCTTAGCGGGGGCGTTAACTACGAGCAGTACTTC. Amino acid sequence: CASSLSGGVNYEQYF. Looking up the rest from reference TRBV7-8 and TRBJ2-7 gives the full variable domain: GAGVSQSPRYKVAKRGQDVALRCDPISGHVSLFWYQQALGQGPEFLTYFQNEAQLDKSGLPSDRFFAERPEGSVSTLKIQRTQQEDSAVYLCASSLSGGVNYEQYFGPGTRLTVT.

This clone is a singleton in its sample. This CDR3 reads CASSIGTTIMEQYF. CDR3 nucleotide sequence: TGTGCCAGTAGTATTGGGACAACCATTATGGAGCAGTACTTC. This chain links TRBV19 with TRBJ2-7; possible D gene TRBD1, 6 bases. Trimming stripped 3 bases from V and 7 bases from J, with 16 bases between. Germline CDR1 is LNHDA and CDR2 is SQIVND (reference sequence). The CDR3 length is 14 residues.

The chain joins TRBV2 to TRBJ1-2; D remains ambiguous. The CDR3 spans 11 residues. The germline CDR1 and CDR2 sequences are SNHLY and FYNNEI. Trimming cost V 4 bases and J 4 bases, with 4 bases left between them. DNA for the CDR3: TGTGCCAGCAGTGGTATCTATGGCTACACCTTC. Translating gives CASSGIYGYTF.